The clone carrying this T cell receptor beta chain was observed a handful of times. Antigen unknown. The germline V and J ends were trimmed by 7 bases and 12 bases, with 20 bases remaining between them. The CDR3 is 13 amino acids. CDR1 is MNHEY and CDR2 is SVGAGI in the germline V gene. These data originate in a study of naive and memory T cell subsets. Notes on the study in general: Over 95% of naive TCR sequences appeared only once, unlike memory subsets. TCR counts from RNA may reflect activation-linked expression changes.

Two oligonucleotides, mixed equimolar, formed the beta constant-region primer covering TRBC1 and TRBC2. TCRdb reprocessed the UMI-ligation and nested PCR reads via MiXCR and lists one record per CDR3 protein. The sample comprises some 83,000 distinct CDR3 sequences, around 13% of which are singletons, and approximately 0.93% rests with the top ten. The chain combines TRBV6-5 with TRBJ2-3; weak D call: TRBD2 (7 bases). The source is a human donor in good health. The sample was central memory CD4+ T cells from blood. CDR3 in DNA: TGTGCCAGCACCCCCCGGGGGGCTAGCCTTCAGTATTTT. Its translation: CASTPRGASLQYF.